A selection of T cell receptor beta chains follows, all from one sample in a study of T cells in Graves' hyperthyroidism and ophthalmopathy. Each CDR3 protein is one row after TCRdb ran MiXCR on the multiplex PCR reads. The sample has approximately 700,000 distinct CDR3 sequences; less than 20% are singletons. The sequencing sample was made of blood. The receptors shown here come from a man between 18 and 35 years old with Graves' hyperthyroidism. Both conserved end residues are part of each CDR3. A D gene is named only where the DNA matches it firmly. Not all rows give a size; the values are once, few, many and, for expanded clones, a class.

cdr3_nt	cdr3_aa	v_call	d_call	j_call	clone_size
TGTGCCATCAGTGCCTCTGGGGGAGGGAACTATGGCTACACCTTC	CAISASGGGNYGYTF	TRBV10-3	NA	TRBJ1-2	NA
TGTGCCAGCAGTCCTTTACTAGCGGGAGGCTACAATGAGCAGTTCTTC	CASSPLLAGGYNEQFF	TRBV28	TRBD2	TRBJ2-1	many
TGTGCCAGCAGCTTTGGGGGCGCAGAGACTGAAGCTTTCTTT	CASSFGGAETEAFF	TRBV5-6	NA	TRBJ1-1	NA
TGCAGTGCTAGGTTAGGGGGCAGTTACGAGCAGTACTTC	CSARLGGSYEQYF	TRBV20-1	TRBD1	TRBJ2-7	many
TGTGCCAGCAGTCCCGGGACAGGGGGCTACGAGCAGTACTTC	CASSPGTGGYEQYF	TRBV28	TRBD1	TRBJ2-7	many
TGTGCCAGCAGCTTGGGGTCAGGGATGGATGAGCAGTTCTTC	CASSLGSGMDEQFF	TRBV5-4	NA	TRBJ2-1	NA
TGCGCCAGCAGCCCCCGTGAGGGGGGCAGTCCGGATACGCAGTATTTT	CASSPREGGSPDTQYF	TRBV5-1	NA	TRBJ2-3	NA
TGTGCCTGGAGTTTCACCGGGACAGGGCGAGGCATTCAGTACTTC	CAWSFTGTGRGIQYF	TRBV30	TRBD1	TRBJ2-4	NA
TGTGCCAGCTCACCTTCGGAATCCAGTGAGCAGTTCTTC	CASSPSESSEQFF	TRBV18	NA	TRBJ2-1	many
TGTGCCAGCAGTTTATCGGCAGGGCAAGTGAATTCACCCCTCCACTTT	CASSLSAGQVNSPLHF	TRBV27	NA	TRBJ1-6	few